This passage covers 17 T cell receptor beta chains from one sample sequenced in a study of OX40 agonist ivuxolimab in advanced cancers. The protocol was immunoSEQ multiplex PCR, while the TCRdb copy is restricted to in-frame clones and leaves out a portion. The repertoire consists of tens of thousands of clones, with approximately 80% occurring once and the leading ten covering over 2%. The material was CD4+ or CD8+ T cells sorted from blood, obtained in a trial of the OX40 agonist ivuxolimab. These receptors originate from an adult with an advanced solid tumor such as melanoma, head and neck, liver or kidney cancer.

The J gene is TRBJ1-5, the V gene TRBV28; D is unclear. Germline CDR1 MDHEN, CDR2 SYDVKM. V was shortened by 7 bases and J by 3 bases, with 19 bases between the two germline ends. The CDR3 extends over 16 amino acids. CDR3 amino acids: CASNQRSWTYNQPQHF. As DNA, the CDR3 is TGTGCCAGCAACCAAAGGTCCTGGACGTACAATCAGCCCCAGCATTTT.

This clone was found a few times. The junction shows a germline mismatch at one end, possibly a read error. The CDR3 sequence: CASSEAGVPGLF. For the CDR3, the DNA is TGTGCCAGCAGTGAAGCGGGGGTCCCAGGACTCTTT. The chain combines TRBV6-1 with TRBJ1-1; tentative D call: TRBD1 (5 bases). There are 12 residues in the CDR3. The germline V gene has CDR1 MNHNS and CDR2 SASEGT.

This clone was found once. V is TRBV5-1 and J is TRBJ1-1; 10 bases fit TRBD1. The germline V gene has CDR1 SGHRS and CDR2 YFSETQ. The CDR3 loop spans 13 amino acids. J lost 1 base, V lost 7 bases, and 1 base had no gene match. The CDR3 protein is CASWDRGNTEAFF. As DNA, the CDR3 is TGCGCCAGCTGGGACAGGGGGAACACTGAAGCTTTCTTT. Supplemented by reference TRBV5-1 and TRBJ1-1, the full variable domain reads KAGVTQTPRYLIKTRGQQVTLSCSPISGHRSVSWYQQTPGQGLQFLFEYFSETQRNKGNFPGRFSGRQFSNSRSEMNVSTLELGDSALYLCASWDRGNTEAFFGQGTRLTVV.

V is TRBV5-1 and J is TRBJ2-7; the D call may be TRBD1 or TRBD2 (5 bases each). The V end was cut by 2 bases, the J end by 6 bases, with 12 bases between. Germline loops: CDR1 SGHRS, CDR2 YFSETQ. The CDR3 sequence is 13 residues long. CDR3 region: CASSFDGTGEQYF. For the CDR3, the DNA is TGCGCCAGCAGCTTCGACGGGACCGGCGAGCAGTACTTC.

This rearrangement joins TRBV5-4 to TRBJ2-3, with D possibly being TRBD2 (5 bases). Between the trimmed V and J ends, which lost 0 bases and 2 bases, there was a span of 7 bases. This CDR3 is built from 14 residues. Germline V CDR1 and CDR2: SGHNT, YYREEE (reference sequence). The CDR3 DNA is TGTGCCAGCAGCTTGGCGGGGTACACAGATACGCAGTATTTT. Encoded protein: CASSLAGYTDTQYF.

J is TRBJ2-4 and V is TRBV28, with 12 bases identical to TRBD1. CDR1 is MDHEN and CDR2 is SYDVKM in the germline V gene. The ends lost 6 bases at V and 6 bases at J; junction bases unmatched: 3. This CDR3 comprises 14 residues. The CDR3 region is CASRGTGGLNIQYF. In nucleotides, the CDR3 is TGTGCCAGCAGGGGGACAGGGGGCTTAAACATTCAGTACTTC.

The chain employs TRBV5-4 and TRBJ2-1, with D hard to call. V lost 4 bases and J lost 7, with 21 bases in between. The CDR3 loop spans 16 amino acids. Germline CDR1 is SGHNT and CDR2 is YYREEE (reference sequence). The CDR3 loop reads CASSPASLLEGNEQFF. The CDR3 DNA reads TGTGCCAGCAGCCCTGCTTCCCTCCTCGAAGGAAATGAGCAGTTCTTC. Variable domain in full (rest from reference TRBV5-4 and TRBJ2-1): ETGVTQSPTHLIKTRGQQVTLRCSSQSGHNTVSWYQQALGQGPQFIFQYYREEENGRGNFPPRFSGLQFPNYSSELNVNALELDDSALYLCASSPASLLEGNEQFFGPGTRLTVL.

The chain carries TRBV6-1 and TRBJ1-4; TRBD1 matches 11 bases. The CDR3 is made up of 13 amino acids. V shed 5 bases, J shed 8 bases, and the junction held 1 base outside the gene matches. Germline CDR1 and CDR2: MNHNS and SASEGT. As DNA, the CDR3 is TGTGCCAGCAGTCGGGACAGGGGGGAAAAACTGTTTTTT. Amino acid sequence: CASSRDRGEKLFF.

This chain uses TRBV2 with TRBJ2-2, with D maybe TRBD2 (5 bases). CDR1 and CDR2 (germline): SNHLY, FYNNEI. V lost 5 bases, J lost 2 bases, and 21 bases lay in between. The CDR3 length is 18 residues. CDR3 loop: CASSMGIRAGQNTGELFF. The CDR3 nucleotides read TGTGCCAGCAGTATGGGTATTAGGGCGGGTCAAAACACCGGGGAGCTGTTTTTT.

Comment on this clone: A junction boundary mismatches the germline segment, possibly from a read error. The V call is TRBV5-6, the J call TRBJ1-6; D remains ambiguous. This CDR3 is built from 13 residues. The germline V gene encodes CDR1 SGHDT and CDR2 YYEEEE. The CDR3 loop reads CASSLALDSPLHF. The CDR3 nucleotides are TGTGCCAGCAGTTTGGCGTTGGATTCACCCCTCCACTTT.

The chain links TRBV19 to TRBJ2-3; 10 bases match TRBD2. The CDR3 consists of 17 residues. Germline V gene data show CDR1 as LNHDA and CDR2 as SQIVND (reference sequence). Trimming took 5 bases from V and 4 from J; bases not matched to a gene: 12. DNA for the CDR3: TGTGCCAGTAGTCTTAGCGGGAGGAGCAAGGGTTCAGATACGCAGTATTTT. Its translation: CASSLSGRSKGSDTQYF.

This chain links TRBV6-6 with TRBJ1-2; no firm D call. V lost 7 bases and J lost 11, with 23 bases in between. There are 14 residues in the CDR3. Germline V CDR1 and CDR2: MNHNY, SVGAGI (reference sequence). DNA of the CDR3: TGTGCCAGCACCCTCACCACAAACTCAAAAGAATACACCTTC. It codes for CASTLTTNSKEYTF.

The chain recombines TRBV19 with TRBJ2-7; D unresolved. From germline, CDR1 is LNHDA and CDR2 SQIVND (reference sequence). Deletions cut 4 bases from V and 6 bases from J, with 19 bases between. The CDR3 length is 15 residues. This chain's CDR3 is CASSTNPSDPGEQYF. The CDR3 DNA reads TGTGCCAGTAGTACAAACCCCTCGGACCCCGGCGAGCAGTACTTC.

V is TRBV15 and J is TRBJ1-1; no definite D call. CDR3 length: 12 amino acids. V was shortened by 2 bases and J by 8 bases, with 9 bases between the two germline ends. In germline, CDR1 is LNHNV, CDR2 YYDKDF (reference sequence). In DNA form, the CDR3 reads TGTGCCACCAGCAGATTCCGGAACGAAGCTTTCTTT. Encoded protein: CATSRFRNEAFF.

Judged by abundance, this clone is medium-sized. This sequence joins TRBV30 and TRBJ2-7, with D possibly being TRBD2 (6 bases). The germline gives CDR1 GTSNPN, CDR2 SVGIG (reference sequence). The CDR3 runs to 13 residues. V lost 1 base and J 2 bases, leaving 9 bases between the germline ends. CDR3 region: CAWSGSGAYEQYF. In nucleotides, the CDR3 is TGTGCCTGGAGTGGTAGCGGAGCCTACGAGCAGTACTTC.

The chain is built from TRBV28 and TRBJ2-2; maybe TRBD2 (5 bases). Germline CDR1 reads MDHEN; CDR2 reads SYDVKM. The CDR3 sequence is 16 residues long. V was shortened by 6 bases and J by 3 bases, with 17 bases between the two germline ends. The CDR3 sequence: CASRGFGSRDTGELFF. The CDR3 DNA is TGTGCCAGCAGGGGGTTCGGGTCGCGGGACACCGGGGAGCTGTTTTTT.

The rearrangement links TRBV7-2 to TRBJ1-4; weak D call: TRBD1 (6 bases). This CDR3 has 17 residues. CDR1 is SGHTA, CDR2 FQGNSA, per germline. V was trimmed by 1 base and J by 3 bases, leaving 15 bases between them. The chain's CDR3 is CASSLVPTGYANEKLFF. The CDR3, as DNA: TGTGCCAGCAGCTTAGTGCCTACAGGGTACGCTAATGAAAAACTGTTTTTT.